This passage covers 10 T cell receptor beta chains from one sample sequenced in a study of regulatory T cells in long-lasting Graves disease. Time point noted: newly diagnosed GD, antithyroid drugs for less than 3 months. RNA isolated from PBMCs was used to make the TCR library. Building of the TCR beta libraries involved iRepertoire HTBI primers and Arm-PCR of CDR3 regions. TCRdb re-derived calls from the multiplex PCR reads in MiXCR, one entry per CDR3 protein. The sample includes hundreds of thousands of distinct CDR3 sequences, about 15% of them seen just once. Separately, the same data were catalogued under a study of T cells in Graves' hyperthyroidism and ophthalmopathy.

The input for sequencing was peripheral blood mononuclear cells (PBMCs), taken at new diagnosis, from a patient treated with antithyroid drugs. These receptors were collected from a woman in her twenties or thirties with Graves disease.

This clonotype was observed a handful of times. The genes are TRBV20-1 and TRBJ2-5; weak D call: TRBD1 (7 bases). The CDR3 is 15 amino acids. The V end lost 0 bases, the J end lost 1 base, and 12 bases lay between the germline ends. Per germline, CDR1 DFQATT and CDR2 SNEGSKA (reference sequence). The CDR3 DNA reads as TGCAGTGCTAGAGATCCCAGGGGGGCCCAAGAGACCCAGTACTTC. It encodes CSARDPRGAQETQYF.

This clonotype was counted only a few times. The V gene is TRBV6-2 or TRBV6-3, the J gene TRBJ1-6; no reliable D call. Trimming left V 2 bases short and J 0 bases short, with 8 bases between. CDR3 length: 16 residues. CDR1 and CDR2 from the germline V gene are MNHEY and SVGEGT. CDR3 region: CASSYERGSYNSPLHF. The CDR3 DNA follows: TGTGCCAGCAGTTACGAGCGGGGCTCCTATAATTCACCCCTCCACTTT.

This clonotype was observed at least ten times. The genes are TRBV7-8 and TRBJ2-1; the match to TRBD2 covers 8 bases. CDR1 SGHVS and CDR2 FQNEAQ come from the germline V gene. The CDR3 sequence is 17 residues long. V dropped 1 base and J dropped 6; count of bases not matched to a gene: 11. CDR3 sequence: CASSLVAGLAGSNEQFF. The CDR3 DNA sequence: TGTGCCAGCAGCTTAGTGGCCGGACTAGCAGGTTCCAATGAGCAGTTCTTC.

This clonotype appeared a few times. The rearrangement links TRBV20-1 to TRBJ1-1; 10 bases are a match to TRBD1. The CDR3 consists of 14 residues. Germline CDR1 DFQATT, CDR2 SNEGSKA (reference sequence). With V trimmed by 7 bases and J by 5 bases, 10 bases remained unmatched. For the CDR3, the DNA is TGCAGTGTGAAGACAGGGGGCTATAGTACTGAAGCTTTCTTT. Its translation: CSVKTGGYSTEAFF.

This clonotype was observed a few times. CDR3 loop: CASSYQWGSREQYF. The CDR3 nucleotides are TGTGCCAGCAGCTACCAGTGGGGGTCTAGGGAGCAGTACTTC. This chain joins TRBV5-8 and TRBJ2-7; D may match TRBD1 or TRBD2 (5 bases each). Trimming took 3 bases from V and 7 from J, leaving 17 bases between them. Germline V gene data show CDR1 as SGHTS and CDR2 as YDEGEE. CDR3 length: 14 amino acids.

The table lists this clonotype with a few counts. The CDR3 is CAWSGLAGDYEQYF. CDR3 DNA sequence: TGTGCCTGGAGTGGACTAGCGGGCGACTACGAGCAGTACTTC. The rearrangement links TRBV30 to TRBJ2-7; 10 nucleotides agree with TRBD2. V lost 1 base to trimming and J lost 3 bases; unmatched junction nucleotides: 3. The CDR3 has 14 residues. The germline V gene encodes CDR1 GTSNPN and CDR2 SVGIG (reference sequence). Full variable domain (missing parts from reference TRBV30 and TRBJ2-7): SQTIHQWPATLVQPVGSPLSLECTVEGTSNPNLYWYRQAAGRGLQLLFYSVGIGQISSEVPQNLSASRPQDRQFILSSKKLLLSDSGFYLCAWSGLAGDYEQYFGPGTRLTVT.

The V and J genes are TRBV28 and TRBJ2-2; possibly TRBD1 for D (6 bases). Trimming cost V 10 bases and J 4 bases, with 16 bases left between them. In germline, CDR1 is MDHEN, CDR2 SYDVKM. The CDR3 loop spans 14 amino acids. The CDR3 coding sequence is TGTGCCATCCTAGGGGGACAAGTCACCGGGGAGCTGTTTTTT. Residues: CAILGGQVTGELFF.

This clonotype appeared many times. The V gene is TRBV6-5, the J gene TRBJ1-1; no definite D call. Looked up from germline, CDR1 is MNHEY and CDR2 is SVGAGI. The CDR3 covers 13 residues. The V and J ends lost 4 bases and 5 bases respectively, with 11 bases between them. The CDR3 loop reads CASSSVGKTEAFF. The CDR3 DNA follows: TGTGCCAGCAGTTCAGTGGGTAAAACTGAAGCTTTCTTT.

This clonotype was counted between two and nine times. V gene TRBV27 combines with J gene TRBJ2-1; 13 positions agree with TRBD2. CDR3 length: 14 residues. V was clipped by 6 bases and J by 8 bases; unmatched bases: 4. The germline V gene encodes CDR1 MNHEY and CDR2 SMNVEV (reference sequence). CDR3 region: CASRRTSGRYEQFF. In DNA, the CDR3 is TGTGCCAGCAGACGGACTAGCGGGAGATATGAGCAGTTCTTC.

In its sample, this clonotype was seen many times. The chain carries TRBV12-3 or TRBV12-4 and TRBJ1-4; 10 bases line up with TRBD1. Unmatched junction bases numbered 1, after V lost 3 bases and J lost 6 bases. The CDR3 totals 14 residues. CDR3 DNA: TGTGCCAGCAGTTTTGGACAGGGGGATGAAAAACTGTTTTTT. Protein product: CASSFGQGDEKLFF.